This T cell receptor (beta chain) is drawn from a study of monozygotic twins with inflammatory bowel disease. Study-wide results and limits: The data gave no support to a single strong IBD-associated signal or clonotype. Researchers report that IBD patients shared fewer clonotypes with others than healthy twins, especially amid disease activity.

The UMIs carried a 6-nucleotide sample barcode, and they were added by template switching. TCRdb re-called the 5' RACE reads; one entry per CDR3 protein, DNA not given. Its table lists approximately 210,000 distinct CDR3 sequences. Worth noting for this clonotype: Its target is not known.

The TCR originated in a human donor with ulcerative colitis or Crohn's disease, or a healthy co-twin of an affected twin (not recorded which). Sequenced: blood.

The CDR3 sequence: CASSLTGNGQPQHF. The chain carries TRBV27 and TRBJ1-5; checking the TCRdb D call of TRBD1 is not possible without DNA. This CDR3 contains 14 residues. CDR1 is MNHEY, CDR2 SMNVEV, per germline (reference sequence).